The 24 T cell receptor beta chains presented below share a single source sample, sequenced in a study of T cells after yellow fever vaccination (dated by TCRdb to about 2019). Libraries were made using 5' RACE. Sequencing took place on an Illumina HiSeq 2500. In TCRdb, the public reads were trimmed at Q25 with fastp and aligned with MiXCR, with productive beta chains retained. Duplicate CDR3 protein sequences are folded into a single record with the most common DNA and genes. Within this sample are some 560,000 distinct CDR3 sequences, with around 21% of them counted one time only. Roughly an eighth of the sample rests with the top ten. The treatment or condition label, as the study defines it: live attenuated yellow fever vaccine strain. Sequencing was performed on PBMCs, taken 15 days after the yellow fever booster vaccination. These receptors were taken from a man aged 25 to 40 who received the YFV17D yellow fever vaccine.

V is TRBV12-3 or TRBV12-4 and J is TRBJ2-2; no reliable D call. The CDR3 is 13 amino acids. Trimming removed 5 bases from V and 6 bases from J, with 10 bases in between. DNA for the CDR3: TGTGCCAGCAGTGCCCTCTTGGCCGGGGAGCTGTTTTTT. Translating gives CASSALLAGELFF.

Only a few counts were recorded for this clonotype. The gene calls are TRBV11-2 and TRBJ2-7, with 10 bases that match TRBD2. The CDR3 extends over 15 amino acids. The V gene's germline CDR1 is SGHAT and CDR2 FQNNGV. V trimming: 5 bases; J trimming: 2 bases; junction bases outside the gene matches: 6. The CDR3 loop is CASSLRTSGPYEQYF. CDR3 sequence (DNA): TGTGCCAGCAGCCTTAGGACTAGCGGCCCCTACGAGCAGTACTTC.

This clonotype was observed a handful of times. The DNA of the CDR3 is TGTGCCAGCAGTTGGACTAGCGGGGGGAGGGAGACCCAGTACTTC. Its translation is CASSWTSGGRETQYF. The chain links TRBV27 to TRBJ2-5; 14 bases agree with TRBD2. The germline V gene encodes CDR1 MNHEY and CDR2 SMNVEV (reference sequence). V dropped 4 bases and J dropped 5; count of bases not matched to a gene: 3. This CDR3 region has 15 residues.

As regards this clonotype: This CDR3 is missing its conserved last phenylalanine or tryptophan, likely due to a read error. V is TRBV28 and J is TRBJ2-2, with 9 nucleotides matching TRBD2. The germline CDR1 and CDR2 sequences are MDHEN and SYDVKM. Trimming at V came to 6 bases and at J to 1 base, leaving 3 bases not matched to a gene. The CDR3 spans 15 residues. CDR3 in DNA: TGTGCCAGCAGGGCTAGCGGGGTGAACACCGGGGAGCTGTTTTCT. Amino acid sequence: CASRASGVNTGELFS.

The gene calls are TRBV5-1 and TRBJ2-6, with TRBD2 as a possible D gene (5 bases). The CDR3 totals 14 residues. The V gene's germline CDR1 is SGHRS and CDR2 YFSETQ. Trimming shortened V by 5 bases and J by 2 bases, and 8 bases separated the two germline ends. The CDR3 here is CASSFGTGANVLTF. CDR3 bases: TGCGCCAGCAGTTTCGGGACTGGGGCCAACGTCCTGACTTTC. Together with reference TRBV5-1 and TRBJ2-6, the CDR3 gives the full variable domain: KAGVTQTPRYLIKTRGQQVTLSCSPISGHRSVSWYQQTPGQGLQFLFEYFSETQRNKGNFPGRFSGRQFSNSRSEMNVSTLELGDSALYLCASSFGTGANVLTFGAGSRLTVL.

The chain links TRBV6-2 or TRBV6-3 to TRBJ2-7; D unresolved. V was pared by 6 bases and J by 4 bases, with 22 bases between. Germline V gives CDR1 MNHEY, CDR2 SVGEGT. The CDR3 is 16 amino acids. The CDR3 loop is CASSRRPVGGDYEQYF. The CDR3 coding sequence is TGTGCCAGCAGCCGCCGACCGGTCGGTGGGGATTACGAGCAGTACTTC.

The chain has TRBV25-1 and TRBJ2-1; 11 positions match TRBD2. V lost 4 bases and J lost 4; bases outside the gene matches: 6. Germline loops: CDR1 MGHDK, CDR2 SYGVNS. CDR3 length: 16 residues. The CDR3: CASSGISGREYNEQFF. The CDR3 nucleotides are TGTGCCAGCAGTGGAATTAGCGGGAGGGAATACAATGAGCAGTTCTTC. The full variable domain, its missing parts supplied by reference TRBV25-1 and TRBJ2-1, is EADIYQTPRYLVIGTGKKITLECSQTMGHDKMYWYQQDPGMELHLIHYSYGVNSTEKGDLSSESTVSRIRTEHFPLTLESARPSHTSQYLCASSGISGREYNEQFFGPGTRLTVL.

The gene calls are TRBV7-3 and TRBJ2-7, with TRBD2 as a possible D gene (5 bases). Trimming cost V 4 bases and J 6 bases, with 13 bases left between them. CDR3 length: 13 amino acids. Germline V gene lookup returns CDR1 SGHTA and CDR2 FQGTGA. CDR3 DNA: TGTGCCAGCAGCTCCATGCACGAGGGCGAGCAGTACTTC. Residues: CASSSMHEGEQYF.

The rearrangement uses TRBV7-2 and TRBJ1-3; no reliable D call. CDR1 SGHTA and CDR2 FQGNSA come from the germline V gene. CDR3 size: 16 residues. Trimming cost V 5 bases and J 0 bases, with 14 bases left between them. The DNA for the CDR3 is TGTGCCAGCAGCCAACAACCGGGAGTCTCTGGAAACACCATATATTTT. Protein: CASSQQPGVSGNTIYF.

This clonotype was counted a few times. The V gene is TRBV19, the J gene TRBJ2-2; 8 nucleotides line up with TRBD2. Looked up from germline, CDR1 is LNHDA and CDR2 is SQIVND (reference sequence). CDR3 length: 14 residues. The ends lost 5 bases at V and 6 bases at J; junction bases unmatched: 5. The CDR3 protein is CASSVTAGAGELFF. CDR3 coding DNA: TGTGCCAGTAGTGTTACAGCGGGAGCCGGGGAGCTGTTTTTT.

This chain uses TRBV7-8 with TRBJ2-1; D remains unclear. V was cut by 3 bases and J by 5 bases, with 8 bases left in between. Germline assignment: CDR1 SGHVS and CDR2 FQNEAQ. The CDR3 loop spans 13 amino acids. The CDR3 sequence is CASSFQIDNEQFF. The CDR3, as DNA: TGTGCCAGCAGCTTTCAGATTGACAATGAGCAGTTCTTC.

This clonotype was found a few times. The J gene is TRBJ2-5, the V gene TRBV20-1; D may be TRBD1 or TRBD2 (6 bases each). The CDR3 has 15 amino acids. The ends were cut back, 3 bases at V and 6 bases at J, with 20 bases in the middle. CDR1 and CDR2 from the germline V gene are DFQATT and SNEGSKA (reference sequence). The CDR3 spells CSASLSPGASKTQYF. The CDR3 DNA reads TGCAGTGCTAGCCTATCCCCGGGGGCGTCGAAGACCCAGTACTTC.

In this sample, this clonotype turned up a few times. The chain is built from TRBV12-3 or TRBV12-4 and TRBJ2-7; D gene uncertain. This CDR3 spans 15 amino acids. V was cut by 4 bases and J by 2 bases, with 15 bases left in between. This CDR3 reads CASSSVAGSTYEQYF. The CDR3 DNA reads as TGTGCCAGCAGTTCGGTGGCAGGCTCAACCTACGAGCAGTACTTC.

This clonotype was seen ten or more times. The chain has TRBV7-9 and TRBJ2-5; 8 bases are a match to TRBD2. The ends lost 6 bases at V and 5 bases at J; junction bases unmatched: 5. This CDR3 has 13 amino acids. Germline CDR1 and CDR2: SEHNR and FQNEAQ (reference sequence). The CDR3 coding sequence is TGTGCCAGCAGTCTCGGACTAGCTGAGACCCAGTACTTC. Its translation: CASSLGLAETQYF. Looking up the rest from reference TRBV7-9 and TRBJ2-5 gives the full variable domain: DTGVSQNPRHKITKRGQNVTFRCDPISEHNRLYWYRQTLGQGPEFLTYFQNEAQLEKSRLLSDRFSAERPKGSFSTLEIQRTEQGDSAMYLCASSLGLAETQYFGPGTRLLVL.

This clonotype was picked up a small number of times. The genes are TRBV29-1 and TRBJ2-3; possibly TRBD1 for D (5 bases). V was trimmed by 6 bases and J by 3 bases, leaving 10 bases between them. The CDR3 has 12 amino acids. Germline V lookup: CDR1 SQVTM, CDR2 ANQGSEA. The CDR3 protein is CSVPGSTDTQYF. In nucleotides, the CDR3 is TGCAGCGTACCAGGGTCTACAGATACGCAGTATTTT.

This CDR3 is CASSWTGTINYGYTF. CDR3 in DNA: TGTGCCAGCAGCTGGACCGGGACAATAAACTATGGCTACACCTTC. The V call is TRBV5-5, the J call TRBJ1-2, with TRBD1 as a possible D gene (6 bases). V lost 3 bases to trimming and J lost 2 bases, with 14 bases between them. This CDR3 region has 15 residues. Germline-derived CDR1 and CDR2 are SGHKS and YYEKEE (reference sequence).

This clonotype was recorded a few times. The gene calls are TRBV24-1 and TRBJ2-3, with no clear D. The CDR3 is made up of 14 amino acids. Deletions cut 2 bases from V and 0 bases from J, with 5 bases between. The germline gives CDR1 KGHDR, CDR2 SFDVKD. The DNA of the CDR3 is TGTGCCACCAGTGATTCTCTTAGCACAGATACGCAGTATTTT. Its protein product is CATSDSLSTDTQYF.

This clonotype was seen a handful of times. The rearrangement uses TRBV7-9 and TRBJ2-7, with 9 bases aligning to TRBD2. The germline gives CDR1 SEHNR, CDR2 FQNEAQ (reference sequence). The CDR3 is 15 residues long. V shed 5 bases, J shed 4 bases, and the junction held 9 bases outside the gene matches. CDR3 region: CASSAGASGTYEQYF. The CDR3 bases are TGTGCCAGCAGCGCGGGGGCTAGCGGGACATACGAGCAGTACTTC.

This clonotype was picked up many times. The chain combines TRBV20-1 with TRBJ2-7; 7 bases fit TRBD2. This CDR3 has 15 amino acids. Trimming took 3 bases from V and 2 from J; bases not matched to a gene: 10. CDR1 and CDR2 (germline): DFQATT, SNEGSKA (reference sequence). In nucleotides, the CDR3 is TGCAGTGCTAGTAGGTCCGGCGGGGGACCCTACGAGCAGTACTTC. Residues: CSASRSGGGPYEQYF.

The chain has TRBV20-1 and TRBJ1-1; D is uncertain. Germline V gives CDR1 DFQATT, CDR2 SNEGSKA (reference sequence). CDR3 length: 15 amino acids. V dropped 0 bases and J dropped 0 bases, with 11 bases sitting between them. The CDR3 nucleotides are TGCAGTGCTAGAGATTCACCACGGATGAACACTGAAGCTTTCTTT. Translation: CSARDSPRMNTEAFF.

This clonotype was seen a handful of times. The chain employs TRBV6-1 and TRBJ1-1, with D possibly matching TRBD1 (6 bases). The germline CDR1 and CDR2 sequences are MNHNS and SASEGT. Deletions cut 4 bases from V and 3 bases from J, with 9 bases between. The CDR3 is 13 amino acids. CDR3 amino acids: CASSVGGDTEAFF. The CDR3 region has the DNA TGTGCCAGCAGTGTGGGGGGCGACACTGAAGCTTTCTTT.

V usage is TRBV5-1 and J usage is TRBJ2-5; tentatively, D is TRBD1 or TRBD2 (5 bases each). The CDR3 totals 15 residues. Trimming took off 6 bases at V and 2 bases at J, with 17 bases between the two ends. Germline V gene data show CDR1 as SGHRS and CDR2 as YFSETQ. The CDR3 DNA is TGCGCCAGCACCCGGAGAGCCGGGACGCAAGAGACCCAGTACTTC. Its translation is CASTRRAGTQETQYF.

This clonotype was recorded a few times. This rearrangement joins TRBV5-1 to TRBJ2-5, with 11 bases identical to TRBD2. This CDR3 has 16 amino acids. Germline CDR1 is SGHRS and CDR2 is YFSETQ. After removal of 5 bases from V and 0 bases from J, the junction contained 6 bases not matched to a gene. CDR3 DNA sequence: TGCGCCAGCAGGTCTCCGGGACTAGCGGACCAAGAGACCCAGTACTTC. This codes for CASRSPGLADQETQYF.

Only a few counts were recorded for this clonotype. The chain carries TRBV29-1 and TRBJ2-5; possible D gene TRBD2, 6 bases. Germline-derived CDR1 and CDR2 are SQVTM and ANQGSEA. The CDR3 loop spans 12 amino acids. Between the trimmed V and J ends, which lost 6 bases and 4 bases, there was a span of 12 bases. The CDR3, as DNA: TGCAGCGTGTCCCGGGACTTAGAGACCCAGTACTTC. Encoded protein: CSVSRDLETQYF.